Listed below are T cell receptor beta chains from one sample, sequenced in a study of CD8 T cells in ankylosing spondylitis. TCRdb itself ran the 5' RACE reads through MiXCR, one entry per CDR3 protein. The sample consists of a few hundred thousand distinct CDR3 sequences, about 20% of them appearing once. The specimen sequenced was blood, either unsorted or a sorted T cell fraction (not recorded which). These receptors all stem from a male donor with ankylosing spondylitis. CDR3s include the opening cysteine and the closing phenylalanine or tryptophan. A D gene is named only where the DNA matches it firmly. Some rows mark clone size as missing; the rest say once, few, many or name a class of expanded clone.

many 17 TRBD1 TRBJ1-2 TRBV20-1 TGCAGCGTGGGGAAACGGACAGGGCCTTTAGGAGAATATGGCTACACCTTC CSVGKRTGPLGEYGYTF
. 14 TRBD2 TRBJ2-1 TRBV29-1 TGCAGCGTTGACTCTAGCGGGAGCATCAATGAGCAGTTCTTC CSVDSSGSINEQFF
. 12 . TRBJ2-1 TRBV21-1 TGTGCCAGCAGCAACGAGATCAATGAGCAGTTCTTC CASSNEINEQFF
. 15 TRBD1 TRBJ2-2 TRBV27 TGTGCCAGCAGCGGACAGGGGTTCTTGACCGGGGAGCTGTTTTTT CASSGQGFLTGELFF
. 14 . TRBJ2-7 TRBV30 TGTGCCTGGAGGGGCGGCGCGTTCTCCTACGAGCAGTACTTC CAWRGGAFSYEQYF
few 14 . TRBJ2-7 TRBV28 TGTGCCAGCACCCTAGGAGGGGGCGTTTACGAGCAGTACTTC CASTLGGGVYEQYF
. 20 TRBD2 TRBJ2-5 TRBV4-2 TGTGCCAGCAGCCAAGAGAGGAGTTTCGGCTTGGCGGGAGTTGCCCAGACCCAGTACTTC CASSQERSFGLAGVAQTQYF
. 17 TRBD2 TRBJ2-4 TRBV6-2/TRBV6-3 TGTGCCAGCAGTTACCAAGCGGGAGGGCGAGCCAAAAACATTCAGTACTTC CASSYQAGGRAKNIQYF
few 13 . TRBJ2-2 TRBV5-1 TGCGCCAGCAGATCTTCGAACACCGGGGAGCTGTTTTTT CASRSSNTGELFF
few 15 . TRBJ1-1 TRBV5-1 TGCGCCAGCAGCTTGGCCGGGACAAGTTCTACTGAAGCTTTCTTT CASSLAGTSSTEAFF
. 15 TRBD1 TRBJ2-2 TRBV5-1 TGCGCCAGCAGCTTCGTGACAGGGGAAACCGGGGAGCTGTTTTTT CASSFVTGETGELFF
. 11 . TRBJ1-5 TRBV28 TGTGCCAGCAAGAGGTCCGGGCCCCAGCATTTT CASKRSGPQHF
. 17 . TRBJ2-7 TRBV27 TGTGCCAGCAGCCCACGGCAGGGGGGTACTATATCCTACGAGCAGTACTTC CASSPRQGGTISYEQYF
. 18 . TRBJ2-1 TRBV18 TGTGCCAGCTCACCAGGGGCAGGGGTTGGAGCAAACTACAATGAGCAGTTCTTC CASSPGAGVGANYNEQFF
few 17 . TRBJ2-7 TRBV21-1 TGTGCCAGCAGCAAACTGGGGCAGGGAATTGTCCTCTACGAGCAGTACTTC CASSKLGQGIVLYEQYF
. 14 . TRBJ2-3 TRBV29-1 TGCAGCGTTCGAGTCGGGACCACCACAGATACGCAGTATTTT CSVRVGTTTDTQYF
. 15 TRBD2 TRBJ2-7 TRBV7-2 TGTGCCAGCATCTTAGGTAGCGGGAGCTCCTACGAGCAGTACTTC CASILGSGSSYEQYF
many 12 . TRBJ1-1 TRBV29-1 TGCAGCGTTGTATCGGGCTACACTGAAGCTTTCTTT CSVVSGYTEAFF
few 16 . TRBJ2-7 TRBV9 TGTGCCAGCAGCGTAGCGGCAGGGTCGCTGGGCTACGAGCAGTACTTC CASSVAAGSLGYEQYF
. 13 . TRBJ2-2 TRBV7-3 TGTGCCAGCAGCTTAAGATCGGGTGGGGAGCTGTTTTTT CASSLRSGGELFF
. 15 . TRBJ2-3 TRBV6-1 TGTGCCAGCAGTGAATCCGGTATCCGCACAGATACGCAGTATTTT CASSESGIRTDTQYF
many 15 . TRBJ2-7 TRBV4-1 TGCGCCAGCAGCCGACAGGCGGCGGTTACCTACGAGCAGTACTTC CASSRQAAVTYEQYF
. 16 TRBD2 TRBJ2-5 TRBV5-1 TGCGCCAGCAGCCCGGGAGGTCTAGCGGGAGCAGAGACCCAGTACTTC CASSPGGLAGAETQYF
. 16 TRBD2 TRBJ2-7 TRBV15 TGTGCCACCAGCAGAGTTTTTGATCGGGGGGCCTACGAGCAGTACTTC CATSRVFDRGAYEQYF
. 13 . TRBJ2-5 TRBV27 TGTGCCAGCAGGTACTCAGGGCAAGAGACCCAGTACTTC CASRYSGQETQYF
many 14 TRBD1 TRBJ2-2 TRBV29-1 TGCAGCGTTTCGGAGACAGGGGACACCGGGGAGCTGTTTTTT CSVSETGDTGELFF